This T cell receptor (beta chain) was identified during a study of identical twins. Germline V CDR1 and CDR2: MNHEY, SVGAGI. V lost 5 bases to trimming and J lost 0 bases, with 11 bases between them. The CDR3 totals 15 residues. This clonotype was seen a handful of times. Each CDR3 protein is one row after TCRdb ran MiXCR on the 5' RACE reads. Of fewer than 900,000 distinct CDR3 sequences in the sample, 18% were seen once. The sample was also reused in another study, on T cells expressing NK-cell markers. In that study: Out of eight donors sequenced, seven tested HCMV-seropositive and the remaining one seronegative.

Sequencing was performed on PBMCs. The chain combines TRBV6-5 with TRBJ2-1; the D is unclear. The receptor comes from a woman between 18 and 30 years old in good health. The CDR3 spells CASSPQTSSYNEQFF. DNA of the CDR3: TGTGCCAGCAGTCCCCAGACGAGCTCCTACAATGAGCAGTTCTTC.